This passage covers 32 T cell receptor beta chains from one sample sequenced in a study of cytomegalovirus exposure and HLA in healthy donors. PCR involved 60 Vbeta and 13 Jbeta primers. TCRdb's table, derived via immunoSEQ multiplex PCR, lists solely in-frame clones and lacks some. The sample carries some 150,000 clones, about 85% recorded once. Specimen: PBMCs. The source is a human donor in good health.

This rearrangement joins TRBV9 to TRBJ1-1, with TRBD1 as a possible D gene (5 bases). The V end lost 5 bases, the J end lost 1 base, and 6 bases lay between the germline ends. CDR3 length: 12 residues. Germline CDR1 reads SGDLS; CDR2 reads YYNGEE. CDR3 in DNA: TGTGCCAGCAGAACAGGGAACACTGAAGCTTTCTTT. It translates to CASRTGNTEAFF.

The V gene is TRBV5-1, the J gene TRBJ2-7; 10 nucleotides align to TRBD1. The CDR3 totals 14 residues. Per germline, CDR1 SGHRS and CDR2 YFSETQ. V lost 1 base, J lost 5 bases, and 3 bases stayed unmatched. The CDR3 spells CASSLRQGAHEQYF. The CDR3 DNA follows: TGCGCCAGCAGCTTGAGACAGGGGGCCCACGAGCAGTACTTC.

The DNA for the CDR3 is TGTGCCATCAGTGAAACGGGGGGAGGTACCTACAATGAGCAGTTCTTC. This sequence encodes CAISETGGGTYNEQFF. The V and J genes are TRBV10-3 and TRBJ2-1; 7 nucleotides match TRBD2. The CDR3 has 16 amino acids. Trimming at V came to 3 bases and at J to 2 bases, leaving 7 bases not matched to a gene. Germline V gene lookup returns CDR1 ENHRY and CDR2 SYGVKD.

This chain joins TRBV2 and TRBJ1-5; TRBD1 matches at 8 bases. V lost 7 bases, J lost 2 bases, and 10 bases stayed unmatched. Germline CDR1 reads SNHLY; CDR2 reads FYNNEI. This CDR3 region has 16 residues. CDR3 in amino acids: CASNIRQGNGNQPQHF. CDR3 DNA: TGTGCCAGCAACATCCGACAGGGGAATGGCAATCAGCCCCAGCATTTT. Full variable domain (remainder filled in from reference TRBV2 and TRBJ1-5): EPEVTQTPSHQVTQMGQEVILRCVPISNHLYFYWYRQILGQKVEFLVSFYNNEISEKSEIFDDQFSVERPDGSNFTLKIRSTKLEDSAMYFCASNIRQGNGNQPQHFGDGTRLSIL.

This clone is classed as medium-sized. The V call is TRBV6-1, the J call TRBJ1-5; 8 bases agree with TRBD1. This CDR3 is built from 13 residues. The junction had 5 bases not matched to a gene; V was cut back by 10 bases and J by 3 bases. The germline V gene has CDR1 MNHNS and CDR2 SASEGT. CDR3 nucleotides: TGTGCCACGGACAGGGCTGCCAATCAGCCCCAGCATTTT. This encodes CATDRAANQPQHF.

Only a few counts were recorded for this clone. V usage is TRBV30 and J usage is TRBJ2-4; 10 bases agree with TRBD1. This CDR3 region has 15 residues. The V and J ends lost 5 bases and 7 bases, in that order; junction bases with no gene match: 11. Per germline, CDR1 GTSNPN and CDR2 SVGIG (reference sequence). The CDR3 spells CAWHPGQGFGNIQYF. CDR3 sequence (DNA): TGTGCCTGGCACCCGGGACAGGGGTTTGGGAACATTCAGTACTTC.

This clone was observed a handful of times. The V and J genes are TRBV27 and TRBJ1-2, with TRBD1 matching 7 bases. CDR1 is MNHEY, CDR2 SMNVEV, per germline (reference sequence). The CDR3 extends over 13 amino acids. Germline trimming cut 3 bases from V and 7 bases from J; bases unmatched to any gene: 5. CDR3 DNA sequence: TGTGCCAGCAGTTTCATAGGGGGCGCTGGCTACACCTTC. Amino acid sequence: CASSFIGGAGYTF.

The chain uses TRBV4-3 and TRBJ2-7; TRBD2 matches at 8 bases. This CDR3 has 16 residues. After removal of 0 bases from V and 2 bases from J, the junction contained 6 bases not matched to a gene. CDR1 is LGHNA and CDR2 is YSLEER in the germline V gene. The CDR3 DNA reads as TGCGCCAGCAGCCAAGATGTTAGCGGGACCACCTACGAGCAGTACTTC. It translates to CASSQDVSGTTYEQYF.

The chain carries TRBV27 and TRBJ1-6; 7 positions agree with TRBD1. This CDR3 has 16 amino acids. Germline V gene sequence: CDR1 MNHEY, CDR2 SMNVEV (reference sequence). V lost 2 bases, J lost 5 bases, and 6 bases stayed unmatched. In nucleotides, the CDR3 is TGTGCCAGCAGTTTAATGACAGGGAGCGATAATTCACCCCTCCACTTT. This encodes CASSLMTGSDNSPLHF.

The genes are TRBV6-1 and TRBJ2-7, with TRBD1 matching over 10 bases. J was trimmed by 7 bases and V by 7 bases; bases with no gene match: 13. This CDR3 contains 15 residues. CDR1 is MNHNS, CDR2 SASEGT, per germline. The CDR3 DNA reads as TGTGCCAGCACCAAAGTCCGGGACAGGGGATTAGAGCAGTACTTC. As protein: CASTKVRDRGLEQYF.

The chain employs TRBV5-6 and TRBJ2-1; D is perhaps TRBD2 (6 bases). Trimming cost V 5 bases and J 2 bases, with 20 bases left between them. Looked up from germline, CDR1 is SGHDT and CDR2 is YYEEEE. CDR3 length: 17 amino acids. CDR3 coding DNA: TGTGCCAGCAGGCCGGTGGGGGGACGAGGTACCTACAATGAGCAGTTCTTC. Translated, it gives CASRPVGGRGTYNEQFF.

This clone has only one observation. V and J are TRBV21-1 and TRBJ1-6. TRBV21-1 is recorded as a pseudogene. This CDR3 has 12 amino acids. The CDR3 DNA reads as TGTGTTCTGACTGCAAAGCACTCACCCCTCCACTTT. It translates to CVLTAKHSPLHF.

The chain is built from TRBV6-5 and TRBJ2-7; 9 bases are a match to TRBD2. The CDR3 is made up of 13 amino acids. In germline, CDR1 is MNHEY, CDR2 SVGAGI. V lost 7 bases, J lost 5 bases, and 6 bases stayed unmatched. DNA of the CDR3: TGTGCCAGCATGGTAGCGGGAGCCCACGAGCAGTACTTC. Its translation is CASMVAGAHEQYF.

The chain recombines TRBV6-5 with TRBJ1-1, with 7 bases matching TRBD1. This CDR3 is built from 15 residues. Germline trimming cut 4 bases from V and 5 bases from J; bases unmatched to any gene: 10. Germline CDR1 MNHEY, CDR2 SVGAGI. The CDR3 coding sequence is TGTGCCAGCAGTTTCCTCACAGGGGCCGGGACTGAAGCTTTCTTT. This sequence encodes CASSFLTGAGTEAFF.

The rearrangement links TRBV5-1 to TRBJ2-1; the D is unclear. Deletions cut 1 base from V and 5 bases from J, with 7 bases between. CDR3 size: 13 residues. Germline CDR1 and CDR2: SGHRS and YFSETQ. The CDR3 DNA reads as TGCGCCAGCAGCTTGATTTTAGACAATGAGCAGTTCTTC. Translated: CASSLILDNEQFF.

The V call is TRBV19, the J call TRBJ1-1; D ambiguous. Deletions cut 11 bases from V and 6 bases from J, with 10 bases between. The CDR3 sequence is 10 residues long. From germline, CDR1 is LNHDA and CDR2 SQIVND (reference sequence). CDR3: CASYSAEAFF. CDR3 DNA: TGTGCCTCCTACAGTGCTGAAGCTTTCTTT. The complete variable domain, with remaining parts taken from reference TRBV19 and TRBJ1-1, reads DGGITQSPKYLFRKEGQNVTLSCEQNLNHDAMYWYRQDPGQGLRLIYYSQIVNDFQKGDIAEGYSVSREKKESFPLTVTSAQKNPTAFYLCASYSAEAFFGQGTRLTVV.

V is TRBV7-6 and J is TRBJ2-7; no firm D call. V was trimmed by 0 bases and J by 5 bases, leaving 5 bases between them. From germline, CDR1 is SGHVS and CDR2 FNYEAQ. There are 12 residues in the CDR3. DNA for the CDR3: TGTGCCAGCAGCTTAGCTGCTAACGAGCAGTACTTC. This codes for CASSLAANEQYF.

Here the CDR3 DNA reads TGTGCCAGTAGTATAGCCCGGACAGGGGGACAAGAGACCCAGTACTTC. This sequence encodes CASSIARTGGQETQYF. The chain recombines TRBV19 with TRBJ2-5, with 10 nucleotides matching TRBD1. CDR1 is LNHDA, CDR2 SQIVND, per germline (reference sequence). Trimming took 1 base from V and 2 from J; bases not matched to a gene: 4. This CDR3 contains 16 residues.

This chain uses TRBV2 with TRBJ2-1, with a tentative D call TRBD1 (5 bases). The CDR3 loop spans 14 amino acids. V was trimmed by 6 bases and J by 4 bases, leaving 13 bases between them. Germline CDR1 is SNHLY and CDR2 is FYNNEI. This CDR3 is CASSRSGAYNEQFF. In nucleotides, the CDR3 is TGTGCCAGCAGCCGCAGTGGGGCGTACAATGAGCAGTTCTTC.

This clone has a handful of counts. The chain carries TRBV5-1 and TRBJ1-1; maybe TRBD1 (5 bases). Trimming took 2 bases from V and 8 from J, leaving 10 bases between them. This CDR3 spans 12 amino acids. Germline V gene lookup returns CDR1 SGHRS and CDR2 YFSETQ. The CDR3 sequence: CASSLGGVEAFF. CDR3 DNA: TGCGCCAGCAGCTTAGGAGGGGTGGAAGCTTTCTTT.

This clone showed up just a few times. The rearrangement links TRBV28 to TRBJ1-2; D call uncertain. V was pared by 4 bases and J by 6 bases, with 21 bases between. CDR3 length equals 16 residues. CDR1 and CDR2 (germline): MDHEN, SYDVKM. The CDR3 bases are TGTGCCAGCAGTTCGGAAGTGGGTCCCCTGGCGGATGGCTACACCTTC. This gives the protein CASSSEVGPLADGYTF.

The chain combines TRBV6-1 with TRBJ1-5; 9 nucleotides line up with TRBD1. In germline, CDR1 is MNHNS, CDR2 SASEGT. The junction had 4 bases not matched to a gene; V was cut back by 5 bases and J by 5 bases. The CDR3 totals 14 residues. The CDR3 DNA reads TGTGCCAGCAGTTGGACAGGGGAAGATCAGCCCCAGCATTTT. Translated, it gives CASSWTGEDQPQHF.

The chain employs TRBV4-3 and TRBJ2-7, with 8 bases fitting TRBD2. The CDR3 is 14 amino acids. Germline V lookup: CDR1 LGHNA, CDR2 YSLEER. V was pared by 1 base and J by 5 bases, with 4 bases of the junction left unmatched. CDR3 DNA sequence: TGCGCCAGCAGCCAAGTGGCGGGAGGCAACGAGCAGTACTTC. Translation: CASSQVAGGNEQYF.

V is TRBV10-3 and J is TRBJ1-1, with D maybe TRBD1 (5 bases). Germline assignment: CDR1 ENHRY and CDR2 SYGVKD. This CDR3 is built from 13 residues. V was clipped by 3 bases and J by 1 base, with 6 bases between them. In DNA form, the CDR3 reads TGTGCCATCAGTGACAGGGAGAACACTGAAGCTTTCTTT. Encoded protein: CAISDRENTEAFF.

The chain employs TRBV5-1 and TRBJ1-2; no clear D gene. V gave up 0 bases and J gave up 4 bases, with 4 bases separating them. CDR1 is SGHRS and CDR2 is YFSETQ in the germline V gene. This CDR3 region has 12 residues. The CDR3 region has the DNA TGCGCCAGCAGCTTGGACGGCTATGGCTACACCTTC. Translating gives CASSLDGYGYTF. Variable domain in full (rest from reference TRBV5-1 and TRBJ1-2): KAGVTQTPRYLIKTRGQQVTLSCSPISGHRSVSWYQQTPGQGLQFLFEYFSETQRNKGNFPGRFSGRQFSNSRSEMNVSTLELGDSALYLCASSLDGYGYTFGSGTRLTVV.

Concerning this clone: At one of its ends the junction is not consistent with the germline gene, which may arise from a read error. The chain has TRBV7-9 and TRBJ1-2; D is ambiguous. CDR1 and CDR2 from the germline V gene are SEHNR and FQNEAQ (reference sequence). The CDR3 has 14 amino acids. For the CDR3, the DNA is TGTGCCAGCAGCCTAGCTGGAGACCCTCATGGCTACACCTTC. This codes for CASSLAGDPHGYTF.

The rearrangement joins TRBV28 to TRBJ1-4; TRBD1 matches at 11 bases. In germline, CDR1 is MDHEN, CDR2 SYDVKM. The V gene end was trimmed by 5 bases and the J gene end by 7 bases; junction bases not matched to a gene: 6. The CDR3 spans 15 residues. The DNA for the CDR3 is TGTGCCAGCAGTCCATCCGGGACAGGGGGTGAAAAACTGTTTTTT. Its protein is CASSPSGTGGEKLFF.

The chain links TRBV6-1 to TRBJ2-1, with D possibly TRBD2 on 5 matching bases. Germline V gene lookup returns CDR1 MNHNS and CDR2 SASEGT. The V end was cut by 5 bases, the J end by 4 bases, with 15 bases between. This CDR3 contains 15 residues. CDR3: CASSIFAGPYNEQFF. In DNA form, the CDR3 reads TGTGCCAGCAGTATATTTGCGGGTCCATACAATGAGCAGTTCTTC.

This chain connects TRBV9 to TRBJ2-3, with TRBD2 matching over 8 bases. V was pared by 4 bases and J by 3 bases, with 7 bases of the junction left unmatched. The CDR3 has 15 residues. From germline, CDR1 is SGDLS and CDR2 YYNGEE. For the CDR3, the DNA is TGTGCCAGCAGCACTTACGGGGGGGGAACAGATACGCAGTATTTT. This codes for CASSTYGGGTDTQYF.

Here the CDR3 DNA reads TGCGCCAGCAGCCTGAGTTGGGGCGCGTCCTACAATGAGCAGTTCTTC. The encoded protein is CASSLSWGASYNEQFF. The chain is built from TRBV4-3 and TRBJ2-1, with D perhaps TRBD1 (5 bases). The CDR3 has 16 residues. Trimming pared 4 bases from V and 1 base from J, leaving 14 bases between. Germline V gene lookup returns CDR1 LGHNA and CDR2 YSLEER.

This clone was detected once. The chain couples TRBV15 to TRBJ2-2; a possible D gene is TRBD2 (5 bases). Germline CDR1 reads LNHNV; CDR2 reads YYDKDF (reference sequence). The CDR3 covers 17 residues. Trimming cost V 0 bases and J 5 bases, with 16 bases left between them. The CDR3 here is CATSRDLGGYETGELFF. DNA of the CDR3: TGTGCCACCAGCAGAGACTTAGGAGGATATGAAACCGGGGAGCTGTTTTTT.

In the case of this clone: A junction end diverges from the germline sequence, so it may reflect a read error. The CDR3 sequence is CASSESGPAGGLFF. Written as DNA, the CDR3 is TGCGCCAGCAGTGAGTCAGGGCCCGCCGGGGGGCTGTTTTTT. The V call is TRBV10-2, the J call TRBJ2-2, with D possibly TRBD2 on 6 matching bases. The CDR3 length is 14 residues. Germline values: CDR1 WSHSY, CDR2 SAAADI.